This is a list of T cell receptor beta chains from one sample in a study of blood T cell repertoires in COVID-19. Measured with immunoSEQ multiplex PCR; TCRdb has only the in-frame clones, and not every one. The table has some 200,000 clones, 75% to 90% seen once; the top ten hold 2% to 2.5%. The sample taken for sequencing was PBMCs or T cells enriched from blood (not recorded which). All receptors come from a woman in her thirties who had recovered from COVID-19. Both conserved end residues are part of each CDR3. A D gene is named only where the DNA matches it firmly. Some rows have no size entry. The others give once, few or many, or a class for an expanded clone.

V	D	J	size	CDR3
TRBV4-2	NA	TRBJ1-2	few	CASSLNRVADGYTF
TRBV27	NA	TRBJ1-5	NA	CASSASGHQPQHF
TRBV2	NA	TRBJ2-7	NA	CASRYDRSPYDEQYF
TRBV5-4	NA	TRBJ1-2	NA	CASSRTGSFYGYTF
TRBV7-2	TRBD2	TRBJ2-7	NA	CASSSTGGGLAGGHYEQYF
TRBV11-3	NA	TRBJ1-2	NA	CASSSSERTGYTF
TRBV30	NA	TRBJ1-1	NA	CAWLPRRGASRGTEAFF
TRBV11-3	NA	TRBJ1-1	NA	CASSYYGDTEAFF
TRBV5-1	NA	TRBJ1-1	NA	CASSLNREEAFF
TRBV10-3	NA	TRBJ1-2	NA	CAISDYRWNGYTF
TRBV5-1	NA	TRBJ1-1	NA	CASSLFGGQGTEAFF
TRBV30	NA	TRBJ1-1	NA	CAWTPLTVTEAFF
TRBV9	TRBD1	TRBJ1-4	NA	CASSAFSGTGELFF
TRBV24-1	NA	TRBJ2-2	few	CATSDLGGPDTGELFF
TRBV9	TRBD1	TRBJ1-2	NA	CASSATGTQGYTF
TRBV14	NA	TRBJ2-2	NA	CASSQLGSPNTGELFF
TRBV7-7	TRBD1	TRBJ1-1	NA	CASPGGTEAFF
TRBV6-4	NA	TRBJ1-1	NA	CASSDSIGTSTEAFF
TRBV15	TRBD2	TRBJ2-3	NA	CATSRGTSGASTDTQYF
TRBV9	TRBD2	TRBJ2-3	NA	CASSDGTSGRGRQYF
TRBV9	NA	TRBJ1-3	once	CASSVGGNGNTIYF
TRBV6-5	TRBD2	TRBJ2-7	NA	CASSPSGESYYEQYF
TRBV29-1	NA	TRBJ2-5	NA	CSATSIPQETQYF
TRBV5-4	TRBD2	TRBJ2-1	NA	CASSPTSGGLYSYNEQFF
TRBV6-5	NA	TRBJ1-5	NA	CASSLISNQPQHF
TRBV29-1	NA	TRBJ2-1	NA	CSAADNEQFF
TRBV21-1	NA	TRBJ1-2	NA	CASIRSFRYTF
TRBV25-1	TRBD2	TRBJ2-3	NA	CASSKAGMTDTQYF
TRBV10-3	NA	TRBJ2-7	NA	CAISRDRTYEQYF
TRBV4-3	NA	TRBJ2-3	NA	CASSQDRFRGGSDTQYF
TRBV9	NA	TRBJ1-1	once	CASSVPFGGAEAFF
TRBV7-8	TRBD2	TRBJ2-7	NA	CASSLALGLAGSSEQYF
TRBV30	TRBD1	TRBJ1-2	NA	CAWTRDRGRYGYTF
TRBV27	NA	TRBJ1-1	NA	CASSYNSRNTEAFF
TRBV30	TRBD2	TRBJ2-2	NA	CAWGLEGGELFF
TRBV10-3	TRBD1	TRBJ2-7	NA	CATDRQGRGEQYF
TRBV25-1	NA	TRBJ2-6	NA	CASSERWGANVLTF
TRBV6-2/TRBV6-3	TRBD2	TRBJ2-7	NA	CASSYSIGLAGAASYEQYF
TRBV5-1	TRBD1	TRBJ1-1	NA	CASSTTSSGDRASTEAFF
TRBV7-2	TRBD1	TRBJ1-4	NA	CASSRRTGGAEKLFF
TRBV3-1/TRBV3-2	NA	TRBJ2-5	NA	CASSRLSAAQETQYF
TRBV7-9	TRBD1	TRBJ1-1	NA	CAGQGSLNTEAFF
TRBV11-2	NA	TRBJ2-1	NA	CAASSQVMQGGEQFF
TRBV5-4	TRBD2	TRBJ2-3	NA	CASRSGLAGATDTQYF
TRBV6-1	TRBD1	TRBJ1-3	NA	CASTEGGASGNTIYF
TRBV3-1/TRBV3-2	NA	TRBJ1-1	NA	CASSQEAGRGTEAFF
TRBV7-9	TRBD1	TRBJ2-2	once	CASSPKGGGNTGELFF
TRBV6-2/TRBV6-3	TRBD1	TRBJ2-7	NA	CASSWDRGHPEQYF
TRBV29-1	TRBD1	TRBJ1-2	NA	CSVDPRQGASYGYTF
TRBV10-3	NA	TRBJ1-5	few	CAISESGGSNQPQHF
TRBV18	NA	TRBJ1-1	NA	CASSPQVGNTEAFF
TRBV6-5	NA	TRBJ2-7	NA	CASSSGAEQYF
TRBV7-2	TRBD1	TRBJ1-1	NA	CASSTRQGMNTEAFF
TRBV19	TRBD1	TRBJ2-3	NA	CASSRGTRTDTQYF
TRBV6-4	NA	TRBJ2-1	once	CASSDSSESEQFF
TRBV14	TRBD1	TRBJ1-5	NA	CASSQESGTVMDHSNQPQHF
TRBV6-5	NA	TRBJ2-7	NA	CASSIHRDTYEQYF
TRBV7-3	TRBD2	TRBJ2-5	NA	CASSVHTGTSRETQYF
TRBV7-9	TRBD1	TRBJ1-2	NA	CASSYTMTGMRGYTF